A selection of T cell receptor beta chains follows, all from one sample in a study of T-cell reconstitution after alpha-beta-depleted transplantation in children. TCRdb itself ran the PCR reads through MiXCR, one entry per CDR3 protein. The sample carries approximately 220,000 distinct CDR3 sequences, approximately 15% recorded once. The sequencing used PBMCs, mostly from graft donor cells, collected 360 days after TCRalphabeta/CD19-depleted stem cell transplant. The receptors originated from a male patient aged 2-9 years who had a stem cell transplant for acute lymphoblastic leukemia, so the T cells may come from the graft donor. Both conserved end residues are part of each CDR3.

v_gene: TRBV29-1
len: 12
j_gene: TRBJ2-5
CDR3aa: CSVVEALETQYF

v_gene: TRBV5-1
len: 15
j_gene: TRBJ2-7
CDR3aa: CASSLAEYASYEQYF

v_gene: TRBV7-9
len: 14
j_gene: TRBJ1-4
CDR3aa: CASSSLRVDEKLFF

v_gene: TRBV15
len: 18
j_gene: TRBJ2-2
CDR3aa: CATSRGDRGRGDTGELFF

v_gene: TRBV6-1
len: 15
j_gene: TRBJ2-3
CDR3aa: CASSPTGSLTDTQYF

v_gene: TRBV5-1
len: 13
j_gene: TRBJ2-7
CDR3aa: CASSLWEPLEQYF

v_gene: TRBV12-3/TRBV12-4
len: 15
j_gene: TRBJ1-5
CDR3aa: CASSLGRGGNQPQHF

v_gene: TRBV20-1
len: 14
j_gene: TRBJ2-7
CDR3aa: CSAKRPGQYNEQYF

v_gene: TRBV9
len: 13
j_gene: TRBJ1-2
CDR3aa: CASSVATAYGYTF

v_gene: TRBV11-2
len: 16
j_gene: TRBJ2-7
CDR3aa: CASSHRRDLRSYEQYF

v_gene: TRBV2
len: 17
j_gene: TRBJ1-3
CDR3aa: CASSGIEDSLSGNTIYF

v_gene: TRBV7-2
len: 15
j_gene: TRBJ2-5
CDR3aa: CASSYIPGPQETQYF

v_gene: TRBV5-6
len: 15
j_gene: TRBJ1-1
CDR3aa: CASSGLWTGDTEAFF

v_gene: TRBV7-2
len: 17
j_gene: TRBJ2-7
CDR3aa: CASSIQELAGVAYEQYF

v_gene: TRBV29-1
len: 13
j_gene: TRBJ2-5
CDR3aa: CSSSSGAQETQYF

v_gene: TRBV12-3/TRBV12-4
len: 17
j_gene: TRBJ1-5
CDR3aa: CASSAARDSLRHQPQHF